This record covers a single TCR beta chain. The data were taken from a study of tumor T cells in aggressive B-cell lymphoma. Some clones are missing from TCRdb's copy, which holds only in-frame ones; the method was immunoSEQ multiplex PCR. The sample contains more than 950 clones, roughly 98% of which appear only once. This CDR3 region has 16 residues. Germline lookup yields CDR1 SGHTA and CDR2 FQGNSA. Losses at the gene ends were 5 bases for V and 1 base for J; bases not matched to a gene: 7. The V gene is TRBV7-2, the J gene TRBJ2-2, with 7 bases fitting TRBD2. Sequencing was done on a sample of tumor tissue. The clonotype was recovered from an adult with diffuse large B cell lymphoma. CDR3 in amino acids: CASSPQGGGNTGELFF. For the CDR3, the DNA is TGTGCCAGCAGCCCCCAGGGCGGGGGGAACACCGGGGAGCTGTTTTTT. The full variable domain, completed using reference TRBV7-2 and TRBJ2-2, is GAGVSQSPSNKVTEKGKDVELRCDPISGHTALYWYRQSLGQGLEFLIYFQGNSAPDKSGLPSDRFSAERTGGSVSTLTIQRTQQEDSAVYLCASSPQGGGNTGELFFGEGSRLTVL.